This entry is about one TCR beta chain. Its cognate antigen is unknown. A TCRbeta library incorporating unique molecular identifiers was prepared. Using its own MiXCR run on the PCR reads, TCRdb lists one record per CDR3 protein. Of approximately 200,000 distinct CDR3 sequences in the sample, about 6% were seen once. This record comes from a study of T-cell reconstitution after alpha-beta-depleted transplantation in children. Overall study results and limits: Approximately two months post-transplant, alpha-beta T cells reportedly originated from several hundred expanded graft clones. Fresh T-cell production supplied most of the T-cell counts and diversity seen one year after transplant.

The TCR was taken from a girl in the first two years of life with combined immunodeficiency, due to receive a stem cell transplant. Sequencing was performed on PBMCs, taken before TCRalphabeta/CD19-depleted stem cell transplant.

CDR3 bases: TGCTGCGCTAGGGGGATCTTTGAGGGGGGGTCCACAGATACGCAGTATTTT. This encodes CCARGIFEGGSTDTQYF. This rearrangement joins TRBV20-1 to TRBJ2-3, with D maybe TRBD2 (7 bases). CDR1 and CDR2 (germline): DFQATT, SNEGSKA (reference sequence). The CDR3 is 17 amino acids.